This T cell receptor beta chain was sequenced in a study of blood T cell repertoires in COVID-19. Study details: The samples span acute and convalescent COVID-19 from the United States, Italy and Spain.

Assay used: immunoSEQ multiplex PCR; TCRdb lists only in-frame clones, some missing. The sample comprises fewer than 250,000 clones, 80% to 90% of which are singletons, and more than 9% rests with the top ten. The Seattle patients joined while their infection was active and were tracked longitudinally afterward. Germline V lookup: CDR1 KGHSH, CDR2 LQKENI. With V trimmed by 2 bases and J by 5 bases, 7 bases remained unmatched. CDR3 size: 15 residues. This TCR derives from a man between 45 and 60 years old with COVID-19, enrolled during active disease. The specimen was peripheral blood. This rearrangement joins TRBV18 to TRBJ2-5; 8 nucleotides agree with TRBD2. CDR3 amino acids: CASSPSGGLRETQYF. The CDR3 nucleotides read TGTGCCAGCTCACCATCGGGGGGGCTCCGGGAGACCCAGTACTTC.